Listed below are T cell receptor beta chains from one sample, sequenced in a study of CXCR3-negative and CXCR3-positive naive CD8 T cells. TCRdb re-analyzed the 5' RACE reads; it lists each CDR3 protein once, without DNA. The listing contains tens of thousands of distinct CDR3 sequences. Specimen: naive CXCR3- CD8+ T cells from blood. The receptors were gathered from a human donor in good health. Some clones in this sample may be carry-over from other donors' samples. Both conserved end residues are part of each CDR3.

v_call,j_call,cdr3_aa
TRBV6-6,TRBJ2-3,CASSYPGDRGWTF
TRBV28,TRBJ2-2,CASSLTGANTGELFF
TRBV12-3/TRBV12-4,TRBJ2-7,CASSTGNLPYEQYF
TRBV28,TRBJ1-5,CASRGKGNQPQHF
TRBV7-9,TRBJ1-2,CASSSRDGRFDGYTF
TRBV5-5,TRBJ2-2,CASSYWLGGTGELFF
TRBV4-2,TRBJ2-6,CASSLPASGANVLTF
TRBV15,TRBJ2-5,CATSRADRGTETQYF
TRBV20-1,TRBJ2-1,CSAKKGTYNEQFF
TRBV10-3,TRBJ1-2,CAISDLPRDRGYGYTF
TRBV14,TRBJ1-1,CASSQDAGKLVRAMNTEAFF
TRBV10-3,TRBJ2-4,CAISELGTGKNIQYF
TRBV12-3/TRBV12-4,TRBJ2-5,CASSSSEETQYF
TRBV6-2/TRBV6-3,TRBJ2-2,CASGWQDTGELFF
TRBV15,TRBJ2-3,CATSRDPPTSTDTQYF
TRBV5-1,TRBJ2-3,CASSPEQGMDTQYF
TRBV2,TRBJ2-5,CASSDSEETQYF
TRBV14,TRBJ1-4,CASSQALDRQNEKLFF
TRBV7-2,TRBJ2-7,CASSYPSGQGVVYEQYF
TRBV7-9,TRBJ2-7,CASSFSGTGSYEQYF
TRBV7-2,TRBJ1-1,CASSLLAGDWEAFF
TRBV5-1,TRBJ2-1,CASSLADLGPFSYNEQFF
TRBV19,TRBJ1-1,CASSTGDFMNTEAFF
TRBV7-6,TRBJ2-7,CASSRGTGEFYEQYF
TRBV7-6,TRBJ2-7,CASSLRLAGAYEQYF
TRBV12-3/TRBV12-4,TRBJ2-1,CASTWLALNEQFF
TRBV4-3,TRBJ2-1,CASSQDWRISSYNEQFF
TRBV29-1,TRBJ1-4,CSVEDPEEINEKLFF
TRBV5-1,TRBJ2-5,CASSQNQRGVEERTQYF
TRBV28,TRBJ2-1,CASSSTSRNEQFF
TRBV28,TRBJ1-2,CASSLGSQGYTF
TRBV13,TRBJ1-1,CASSFDRGLNTEAFF
TRBV29-1,TRBJ2-7,CSARAGTETYEQYF
TRBV2,TRBJ2-5,CASSPGSFSGETQYF
TRBV29-1,TRBJ2-1,CSVEFLGLAGGFYNEQFF
TRBV27,TRBJ2-2,CASSLGGQGGELFF
TRBV10-3,TRBJ2-7,CAISEPGYEQCF
TRBV29-1,TRBJ2-6,CSVESSSNSGANVLTF
TRBV28,TRBJ2-7,CASRAGSYSYEQYF
TRBV2,TRBJ2-2,CAIPTSGGADNTGELFF
TRBV15,TRBJ1-6,CATSTKGADSPLHF
TRBV4-1,TRBJ2-7,CASSQDIREPYEQYF
TRBV5-6,TRBJ2-2,CASSSSGQGPTGELFF
TRBV4-2,TRBJ2-7,CASSQETGGVNEQYF